This TCR beta chain was captured by sequencing in a study of T-cell memory formation after mild COVID-19. In TCRdb, the 5' RACE reads were re-called with MiXCR into one record per CDR3 protein. The sample lists 100,000 to 150,000 distinct CDR3 sequences; approximately 17% were seen once. Germline V gives CDR1 DFQATT, CDR2 SNEGSKA (reference sequence). The CDR3 length is 13 residues. Between the trimmed V and J ends, which lost 1 base and 3 bases, there was a span of 9 bases. The chain combines TRBV20-1 with TRBJ1-1, with unresolved D. Specimen: PBMCs or a T cell subset sorted from them (not recorded which). This clonotype was obtained from a young man who had mild COVID-19 (a few samples of this study predate the infection). Cell type and time point are not known. The CDR3 region is CSARVPGYTEAFF. The CDR3 DNA sequence: TGCAGTGCTAGAGTCCCTGGTTACACTGAAGCTTTCTTT.